These 20 T cell receptor beta chains were all obtained from the same sample, sequenced in a study of T cell responses to AZD1222 COVID-19 vaccine. Profiling relied on immunoSEQ multiplex PCR, and the TCRdb table lists in-frame clones only, not all of them. This sample has about 130,000 clones, with more than 80% found just once. The material sequenced was peripheral blood, taken 28 days after the second AZD1222 dose. All receptors derive from an adult who received the AZD1222 COVID-19 vaccine.

V usage is TRBV15 and J usage is TRBJ1-2, with D maybe TRBD1 (6 bases). Germline values: CDR1 LNHNV, CDR2 YYDKDF (reference sequence). Deletions cut 3 bases from V and 5 bases from J, with 16 bases between. The CDR3 has 15 amino acids. Written as DNA, the CDR3 is TGTGCCACCAGCAGGAAGGGCAGGGGATCGTATGGCTACACCTTC. It codes for CATSRKGRGSYGYTF.

The V call is TRBV19, the J call TRBJ2-7, with 10 bases identical to TRBD1. The CDR3 is 12 residues long. Trimming took 8 bases from V and 4 from J; bases not matched to a gene: 2. Germline lookup yields CDR1 LNHDA and CDR2 SQIVND (reference sequence). CDR3 nucleotide sequence: TGTGCCAGTTTGGGACAGGGGTACGAGCAGTACTTC. Its protein is CASLGQGYEQYF.

The rearrangement joins TRBV29-1 to TRBJ1-1; 7 bases fit TRBD1. The germline V gene has CDR1 SQVTM and CDR2 ANQGSEA. This CDR3 has 13 amino acids. CDR3 DNA sequence: TGCAGGATTACAGGGGCCTCGAACACTGAAGCTTTCTTT. It specifies CRITGASNTEAFF.

This clone was counted a single time. The CDR3 spells CASSRQGSNSPLHF. The CDR3 DNA is TGTGCCAGCAGCAGACAGGGTAGTAATTCACCCCTCCACTTT. The chain combines TRBV7-9 with TRBJ1-6; TRBD1 agrees at 7 bases. Germline CDR1 SEHNR, CDR2 FQNEAQ (reference sequence). The CDR3 is 14 residues long. J lost 6 bases, V lost 5 bases, and 4 bases had no gene match.

The CDR3: CASSYSSGANTGELFF. CDR3 nucleotide sequence: TGTGCCAGCAGTTACTCGTCCGGAGCGAACACCGGGGAGCTGTTTTTT. The chain employs TRBV6-2 or TRBV6-3 and TRBJ2-2, with D uncertain. The germline V and J ends were trimmed by 0 bases and 0 bases, with 8 bases remaining between them. Germline loops: CDR1 MNHEY, CDR2 SVGEGT. This CDR3 contains 16 residues.

The rearrangement joins TRBV6-1 to TRBJ1-2, with a weak D call TRBD1 (5 bases). Trimming left V 0 bases short and J 7 bases short, with 12 bases between. Per the germline V gene, CDR1 is MNHNS and CDR2 is SASEGT. CDR3 length equals 14 residues. CDR3 amino acids: CASSEARGLGGYTF. CDR3 in DNA: TGTGCCAGCAGTGAAGCTAGGGGCCTGGGTGGCTACACCTTC.

The chain is built from TRBV11-2 and TRBJ2-3; 11 bases match TRBD2. After removal of 2 bases from V and 6 bases from J, the junction contained 4 bases not matched to a gene. Germline lookup yields CDR1 SGHAT and CDR2 FQNNGV. This CDR3 has 15 amino acids. The DNA for the CDR3 is TGTGCCAGCAGCTTACTAGCGGGGGGCGAGGATACGCAGTATTTT. This gives the protein CASSLLAGGEDTQYF.

The sample holds a few counts of this clone. V gene TRBV5-8 combines with J gene TRBJ2-5, with 7 bases aligning to TRBD1. The V and J ends lost 4 bases and 0 bases, in that order; junction bases with no gene match: 9. Germline CDR1 and CDR2: SGHTS and YDEGEE. This CDR3 has 16 residues. The CDR3 nucleotides read TGTGCCAGCAGCACGGACAGGACCGCCAACCAAGAGACCCAGTACTTC. Its translation is CASSTDRTANQETQYF.

This chain uses TRBV5-4 with TRBJ1-2, with D unclear. Germline CDR1 SGHNT, CDR2 YYREEE (reference sequence). V was trimmed by 1 base and J by 8 bases, leaving 9 bases between them. The CDR3 length is 12 residues. CDR3 DNA: TGTGCCAGCAGCTTGTTAGGGTCCGGCTACACCTTC. It translates to CASSLLGSGYTF.

The sample holds a few counts of this clone. The chain employs TRBV4-2 and TRBJ1-1; D is uncertain. The CDR3 loop spans 15 amino acids. Germline-derived CDR1 and CDR2 are LGHNA and YNFKEQ. V was cut by 2 bases and J by 2 bases, with 12 bases left in between. CDR3 protein: CASSQKAGLNTEAFF. CDR3 nucleotide sequence: TGTGCCAGCAGCCAAAAAGCGGGATTAAACACTGAAGCTTTCTTT.

This clone was counted between two and nine times. The chain recombines TRBV7-9 with TRBJ1-5; D is unclear. Germline V CDR1 and CDR2: SEHNR, FQNEAQ (reference sequence). The length of the CDR3 is 16 residues. The V end was cut by 4 bases, the J end by 1 base, with 14 bases between. CDR3 DNA sequence: TGTGCCAGCAGCTCCAGCGGGTCCACGAGCAATCAGCCCCAGCATTTT. Protein sequence: CASSSSGSTSNQPQHF.

The rearrangement links TRBV24-1 to TRBJ2-1; D remains ambiguous. Germline values: CDR1 KGHDR, CDR2 SFDVKD. This CDR3 has 14 residues. The V gene lost 3 bases and the J gene lost 7 bases, with 12 bases spanning the gap. The CDR3 spells CATSDPQQRNEQFF. The CDR3 DNA reads as TGTGCCACCAGTGATCCACAACAGAGAAATGAGCAGTTCTTC.

This clone was observed a few times. The chain has TRBV19 and TRBJ1-4, with D uncertain. Germline CDR1 is LNHDA and CDR2 is SQIVND (reference sequence). V dropped 1 base and J dropped 3 bases, with 9 bases sitting between them. CDR3 size: 15 residues. The CDR3 sequence is CASSIGLSANEKLFF. CDR3 in DNA: TGTGCCAGTAGTATAGGACTATCAGCTAATGAAAAACTGTTTTTT.

The CDR3 here is CASSIGGSGGSRNEQFF. The CDR3 DNA sequence: TGTGCCAGTAGTATAGGAGGGAGCGGGGGTTCTCGGAATGAGCAGTTCTTC. This chain links TRBV19 with TRBJ2-1; 8 bases line up with TRBD2. Germline lookup yields CDR1 LNHDA and CDR2 SQIVND (reference sequence). J lost 7 bases, V lost 1 base, and 12 bases had no gene match. The CDR3 extends over 17 amino acids.

This clone is a singleton in its sample. The chain couples TRBV5-6 to TRBJ2-7, with 11 bases that match TRBD2. V lost 3 bases, J lost 2 bases, and 10 bases stayed unmatched. Germline CDR1 and CDR2: SGHDT and YYEEEE. The CDR3 is 17 amino acids. In DNA, the CDR3 is TGTGCCAGCAGCTCGAGAGAACTAGCGGGGGCCGCCTACGAGCAGTACTTC. As protein: CASSSRELAGAAYEQYF.

V gene TRBV20-1 combines with J gene TRBJ2-7; D is perhaps TRBD1 (5 bases). V shed 5 bases and J shed 5 bases, with 10 bases lying between them. CDR1 is DFQATT, CDR2 SNEGSKA, per germline (reference sequence). The CDR3 runs to 11 residues. The CDR3 sequence: CSAQDTDEQYF. DNA of the CDR3: TGCAGTGCTCAGGACACAGACGAGCAGTACTTC.

The chain combines TRBV15 with TRBJ2-1; D is uncertain. Trimming took 0 bases from V and 9 from J, leaving 6 bases between them. The CDR3 is made up of 12 amino acids. Germline V lookup: CDR1 LNHNV, CDR2 YYDKDF (reference sequence). CDR3 in DNA: TGTGCCACCAGCAGAGAAGAAGGTGAGCAGTTCTTC. Amino acid sequence: CATSREEGEQFF. The full variable domain, in which reference TRBV15 and TRBJ2-1 provide the parts outside the CDR3, is DAMVIQNPRYQVTQFGKPVTLSCSQTLNHNVMYWYQQKSSQAPKLLFHYYDKDFNNEADTPDNFQSRRPNTSFCFLDIRSPGLGDTAMYLCATSREEGEQFFGPGTRLTVL.

The rearrangement links TRBV7-9 to TRBJ2-5; no reliable D call. This CDR3 spans 13 amino acids. CDR1 and CDR2 from the germline V gene are SEHNR and FQNEAQ (reference sequence). Trimming stripped 3 bases from V and 0 bases from J, with 5 bases between. The CDR3: CASSFGHQETQYF. The CDR3 bases are TGTGCCAGCAGCTTCGGACACCAAGAGACCCAGTACTTC. Combining the CDR3 with reference TRBV7-9 and TRBJ2-5 gives the whole variable domain DTGVSQNPRHKITKRGQNVTFRCDPISEHNRLYWYRQTLGQGPEFLTYFQNEAQLEKSRLLSDRFSAERPKGSFSTLEIQRTEQGDSAMYLCASSFGHQETQYFGPGTRLLVL.

This chain connects TRBV4-2 to TRBJ1-4; 10 bases agree with TRBD1. Looked up from germline, CDR1 is LGHNA and CDR2 is YNFKEQ. CDR3 length equals 15 residues. V lost 4 bases, J lost 7 bases, and 6 bases stayed unmatched. Here the CDR3 reads CASSPTGQGTEKLFF. The CDR3 nucleotides are TGTGCCAGCAGCCCGACGGGACAGGGGACTGAAAAACTGTTTTTT.

V gene TRBV18 combines with J gene TRBJ1-6; no definite D call. The CDR3 extends over 16 amino acids. V was trimmed by 4 bases and J by 5 bases, leaving 15 bases between them. Per the germline V gene, CDR1 is KGHSH and CDR2 is LQKENI. The CDR3 spells CASSLNRGPDNSPLHF. The CDR3 nucleotides read TGTGCCAGCTCACTCAATCGCGGGCCAGATAATTCACCCCTCCACTTT. The full variable domain, with the rest looked up from reference TRBV18 and TRBJ1-6, is NAGVMQNPRHLVRRRGQEARLRCSPMKGHSHVYWYRQLPEEGLKFMVYLQKENIIDESGMPKERFSAEFPKEGPSILRIQQVVRGDSAAYFCASSLNRGPDNSPLHFGNGTRLTVT.